This T cell receptor beta chain was obtained from a study of blood T cell repertoires in COVID-19. Whole-study context: Some COVID-19 samples were acute and others convalescent; all came from the United States, Italy and Spain.

A single count supports this clone. CDR1 and CDR2 (germline): MDHEN, SYDVKM. With 5 bases clipped from V and 2 bases from J, the junction kept 11 bases outside the gene matches. The CDR3 covers 16 residues. Method: immunoSEQ multiplex PCR; TCRdb's copy keeps in-frame clones and lacks some. This table has around 310,000 clones, 75% to 90% appearing once. This sequence was found in a man aged 25 to 40 who had recovered from COVID-19. Sequenced sample: PBMCs or T cells enriched from blood (not recorded which). The chain has TRBV28 and TRBJ2-7; 8 positions match TRBD1. CDR3: CASSTPGQGTPYEQYF. The CDR3 region has the DNA TGTGCCAGCAGTACGCCCGGACAGGGAACCCCCTACGAGCAGTACTTC. The full variable domain, rest sourced from reference TRBV28 and TRBJ2-7, is DVKVTQSSRYLVKRTGEKVFLECVQDMDHENMFWYRQDPGLGLRLIYFSYDVKMKEKGDIPEGYSVSREKKERFSLILESASTNQTSMYLCASSTPGQGTPYEQYFGPGTRLTVT.